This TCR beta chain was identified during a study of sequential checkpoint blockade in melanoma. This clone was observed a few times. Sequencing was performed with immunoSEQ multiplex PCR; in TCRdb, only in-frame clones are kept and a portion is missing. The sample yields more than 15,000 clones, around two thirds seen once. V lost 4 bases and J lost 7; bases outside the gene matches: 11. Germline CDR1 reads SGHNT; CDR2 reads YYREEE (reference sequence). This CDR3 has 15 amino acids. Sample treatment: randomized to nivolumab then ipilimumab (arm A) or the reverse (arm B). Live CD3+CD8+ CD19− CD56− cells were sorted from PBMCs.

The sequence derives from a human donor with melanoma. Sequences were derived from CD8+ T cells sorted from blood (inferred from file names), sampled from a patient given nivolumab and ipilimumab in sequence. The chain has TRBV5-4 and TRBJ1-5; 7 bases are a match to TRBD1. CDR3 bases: TGTGCCAGCAGCCAAGATACAGGGGACGGGCAGCCCCAGCATTTT. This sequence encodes CASSQDTGDGQPQHF.